Following are 23 T cell receptor beta chains from one sample sequenced in a study of OX40 agonist ivuxolimab in advanced cancers. Some clones are missing from TCRdb's copy, which holds only in-frame ones; the method was immunoSEQ multiplex PCR. In the table there are approximately 15,000 clones, 86% of which are singletons. This specimen was CD4+ or CD8+ T cells sorted from blood, taken in a trial of the OX40 agonist ivuxolimab. Source of these receptors: an adult with an advanced solid tumor such as melanoma, head and neck, liver or kidney cancer.

The chain links TRBV6-5 to TRBJ1-3, with a weak D call TRBD1 (5 bases). The CDR3 is made up of 16 amino acids. The V gene's germline CDR1 is MNHEY and CDR2 SVGAGI. Trimming removed 0 bases at V and 0 bases at J, with 9 bases between. The CDR3 region has the DNA TGTGCCAGCAGTTACTCGGAGGGGCACTCTGGAAACACCATATATTTT. The encoded protein is CASSYSEGHSGNTIYF.

V is TRBV10-3 and J is TRBJ1-3, with unresolved D. CDR1 ENHRY and CDR2 SYGVKD come from the germline V gene. Trimming stripped 6 bases from V and 2 bases from J, with 14 bases between. The CDR3 has 15 residues. CDR3 nucleotides: TGTGCCATCAGCCCTAGCATAGCGGCTGGAAACACCATATATTTT. It encodes CAISPSIAAGNTIYF.

The rearrangement joins TRBV6-5 to TRBJ2-7, with a weak D call TRBD2 (6 bases). V lost 8 bases and J lost 6, with 20 bases in between. CDR3 length: 14 amino acids. CDR1 and CDR2 from the germline V gene are MNHEY and SVGAGI. CDR3: CASLPAGSTGEQYF. CDR3 nucleotides: TGTGCCAGCCTCCCGGCGGGGTCCACGGGCGAGCAGTACTTC.

A few counts support this clone. The J gene is TRBJ1-2, the V gene TRBV10-1; TRBD1 is a possible D gene (6 bases). The CDR3 loop spans 10 amino acids. The V and J ends lost 6 bases and 9 bases respectively, with 8 bases between them. Germline lookup yields CDR1 WNHNN and CDR2 SYGVQD (reference sequence). This CDR3 reads CASRDSRYTF. The CDR3 DNA reads as TGCGCCAGCAGGGACAGTCGCTACACCTTC.

This clone was seen only a few times. This chain's CDR3 is CASRPQGKGGNTIYF. Here the CDR3 DNA reads TGTGCCAGCAGACCTCAGGGAAAAGGTGGAAACACCATATATTTT. The chain is built from TRBV28 and TRBJ1-3; weak D call: TRBD1 (5 bases). The CDR3 is made up of 15 amino acids. The ends were cut back, 6 bases at V and 3 bases at J, with 15 bases in the middle. Germline V lookup: CDR1 MDHEN, CDR2 SYDVKM.

In its sample, this clone was seen once. The rearrangement uses TRBV2 and TRBJ2-1; perhaps TRBD2 as D (5 bases). This CDR3 has 14 residues. The ends were cut back, 6 bases at V and 6 bases at J, with 15 bases in the middle. Germline V gene data show CDR1 as SNHLY and CDR2 as FYNNEI. CDR3 protein: CASSLQERPNEQFF. Here the CDR3 DNA reads TGTGCCAGCAGCCTTCAAGAGCGGCCCAATGAGCAGTTCTTC.

This chain connects TRBV28 to TRBJ2-5; TRBD2 aligns across 7 bases. The germline V gene has CDR1 MDHEN and CDR2 SYDVKM. The V segment lost 2 bases and the J segment 4 bases; nucleotides outside the gene matches: 1. The CDR3 is 13 amino acids. The CDR3 nucleotides read TGTGCCAGCAGTTTAGCTAGCGGAGAGACCCAGTACTTC. Its protein product is CASSLASGETQYF.

The chain is built from TRBV7-2 and TRBJ2-5; D is unresolved. Germline V gives CDR1 SGHTA, CDR2 FQGNSA. V was pared by 1 base and J by 5 bases, with 8 bases between. The CDR3 runs 13 residues. The CDR3 loop reads CASSLGVGETQYF. DNA of the CDR3: TGTGCCAGCAGCTTAGGGGTAGGGGAGACCCAGTACTTC.

The V gene is TRBV10-1, the J gene TRBJ1-3, with D tentatively TRBD1 (5 bases). This CDR3 contains 13 residues. V lost 9 bases, J lost 4 bases, and 13 bases lay in between. CDR1 and CDR2 from the germline V gene are WNHNN and SYGVQD (reference sequence). The CDR3 DNA is TGCGCCAGTCTGGTGAGACAGGGAAACACCATATATTTT. The encoded protein is CASLVRQGNTIYF.

This chain links TRBV12-5 with TRBJ2-1; 11 nucleotides line up with TRBD1. V shed 4 bases, J shed 7 bases, and the junction held 6 bases outside the gene matches. The CDR3 has 15 amino acids. CDR1 LGHNT and CDR2 FRNRAP come from the germline V gene. CDR3: CASGSGQGAGNEQFF. The CDR3 DNA reads as TGTGCTAGTGGTTCCGGACAGGGGGCGGGTAATGAGCAGTTCTTC. The whole variable domain, filled in from reference TRBV12-5 and TRBJ2-1, reads DARVTQTPRHKVTEMGQEVTMRCQPILGHNTVFWYRQTMMQGLELLAYFRNRAPLDDSGMPKDRFSAEMPDATLATLKIQPSEPRDSAVYFCASGSGQGAGNEQFFGPGTRLTVL.

The sample holds a few counts of this clone. The rearrangement links TRBV29-1 to TRBJ2-1; either TRBD1 or TRBD2 may supply D (8 bases each). Between the trimmed V and J ends, which lost 5 bases and 4 bases, there was a span of 27 bases. The CDR3 consists of 18 residues. Germline V gene sequence: CDR1 SQVTM, CDR2 ANQGSEA. CDR3 nucleotides: TGCAGCGTTTGGCTAGCGGGTACAGGGGGAGGGACTTACAATGAGCAGTTCTTC. Its protein product is CSVWLAGTGGGTYNEQFF.

The rearrangement uses TRBV9 and TRBJ2-5; 7 bases are shared with TRBD2. The J call could be wrong; TRBJ2-7 is a better fit for the DNA end. The CDR3 loop spans 16 amino acids. Germline lookup yields CDR1 SGDLS and CDR2 YYNGEE. Here the CDR3 reads CASSVRGLADPHEQYF. The DNA of the CDR3 is TGTGCCAGCAGCGTAAGGGGTCTAGCGGATCCCCACGAGCAGTACTTC.

V gene TRBV6-1 combines with J gene TRBJ2-1; 8 nucleotides agree with TRBD2. J was trimmed by 2 bases and V by 4 bases; bases with no gene match: 7. This CDR3 region has 16 residues. From germline, CDR1 is MNHNS and CDR2 SASEGT. The CDR3 sequence is CASSGVTSGTYNEQFF. The CDR3 DNA follows: TGTGCCAGCAGTGGCGTAACTAGCGGTACCTACAATGAGCAGTTCTTC.

This clone was counted a few times. CDR3 bases: TGTGCAACTCCTCACGGGAATGAGCAGTTCTTC. This codes for CATPHGNEQFF. V and J are TRBV10-3 and TRBJ2-1; D is unclear. CDR3 length: 11 amino acids. From germline, CDR1 is ENHRY and CDR2 SYGVKD.

This chain links TRBV30 with TRBJ2-3, with 8 bases that match TRBD2. Trimming took 2 bases from V and 8 from J; bases not matched to a gene: 12. CDR1 and CDR2 (germline): GTSNPN, SVGIG (reference sequence). This CDR3 is 15 amino acids long. The CDR3 region is CAWSPLSGGRVTQYF. The DNA of the CDR3 is TGTGCCTGGAGTCCACTCAGCGGGGGCCGAGTTACGCAGTATTTT.

The chain recombines TRBV5-1 with TRBJ2-2; a possible D gene is TRBD1 (5 bases). Germline-derived CDR1 and CDR2 are SGHRS and YFSETQ. This CDR3 comprises 12 residues. The CDR3 here is CANRWGPGELFF. For the CDR3, the DNA is TGCGCTAACCGATGGGGCCCCGGGGAGCTGTTTTTT.

Here the CDR3 DNA reads TGTGCCAGCCGGACAGGGGGCATTTCCAACTATGGCTACACCTTC. Translation: CASRTGGISNYGYTF. V gene TRBV6-1 combines with J gene TRBJ1-2; 11 nucleotides agree with TRBD1. Germline assignment: CDR1 MNHNS and CDR2 SASEGT. The CDR3 has 15 amino acids. The V and J ends lost 8 bases and 2 bases, in that order; junction bases with no gene match: 7.

With respect to this clone: The junction shows a germline mismatch at one end, possibly a read error. Other DNA sequences within the sample encode an identical CDR3. The chain combines TRBV6-5 with TRBJ2-4; possibly TRBD2 for D (5 bases). This CDR3 region has 15 residues. Germline V lookup: CDR1 MNHEY, CDR2 SVGAGI. CDR3 region: CASSYSRGSFGIQYF. CDR3 sequence (DNA): TGCGCCAGCAGTTACTCGAGAGGGAGTTTTGGCATTCAGTACTTC.

The CDR3, as DNA: TGTGCCAGCAGCGTAGTCGGGAGCGCCGGGGAGCTGTTTTTT. This encodes CASSVVGSAGELFF. The rearrangement joins TRBV9 to TRBJ2-2; possibly TRBD2 for D (6 bases). This CDR3 is 14 amino acids long. The V end lost 0 bases, the J end lost 6 bases, and 9 bases lay between the germline ends. Germline V CDR1 and CDR2: SGDLS, YYNGEE.

This clone was seen just once. The CDR3 spells CASSVAMASNTGELFF. The CDR3 coding sequence is TGTGCCAGCAGCGTCGCTATGGCCTCGAACACCGGGGAGCTGTTTTTT. The chain uses TRBV12-1 and TRBJ2-2. TRBV12-1 is a documented pseudogene. CDR3 size: 16 residues.

CDR3 coding DNA: TGTGCCAGCAGCTTATTTCCAGAATGGTACAATGAGCAGTTCTTC. This gives the protein CASSLFPEWYNEQFF. The chain combines TRBV7-8 with TRBJ2-1; no clear D. CDR1 and CDR2 (germline): SGHVS, FQNEAQ. Trimming left V 2 bases short and J 4 bases short, with 12 bases between. CDR3 length equals 15 residues. Variable domain in full (rest from reference TRBV7-8 and TRBJ2-1): GAGVSQSPRYKVAKRGQDVALRCDPISGHVSLFWYQQALGQGPEFLTYFQNEAQLDKSGLPSDRFFAERPEGSVSTLKIQRTQQEDSAVYLCASSLFPEWYNEQFFGPGTRLTVL.

Turning to this clone: This CDR3 is also generated by other DNA sequences in the sample. The chain uses TRBV7-2 and TRBJ1-1; TRBD1 might be the D (5 bases). The CDR3 sequence is 15 residues long. V was clipped by 5 bases and J by 0 bases, with 13 bases between them. Germline V gene sequence: CDR1 SGHTA, CDR2 FQGNSA. The CDR3 reads CASSSQGGMNTEAFF. The CDR3, as DNA: TGTGCCAGCAGCAGCCAGGGCGGGATGAACACTGAAGCTTTCTTT.

This chain links TRBV4-3 with TRBJ1-2, with 7 positions matching TRBD1. Trimming cost V 3 bases and J 6 bases; bases outside gene matches: 10. This CDR3 is built from 15 residues. CDR1 and CDR2 from the germline V gene are LGHNA and YSLEER. The CDR3, as DNA: TGCGCCAGCAGCCAGACACAGGGGCCCGGCCATGGCTACACCTTC. Translating gives CASSQTQGPGHGYTF.